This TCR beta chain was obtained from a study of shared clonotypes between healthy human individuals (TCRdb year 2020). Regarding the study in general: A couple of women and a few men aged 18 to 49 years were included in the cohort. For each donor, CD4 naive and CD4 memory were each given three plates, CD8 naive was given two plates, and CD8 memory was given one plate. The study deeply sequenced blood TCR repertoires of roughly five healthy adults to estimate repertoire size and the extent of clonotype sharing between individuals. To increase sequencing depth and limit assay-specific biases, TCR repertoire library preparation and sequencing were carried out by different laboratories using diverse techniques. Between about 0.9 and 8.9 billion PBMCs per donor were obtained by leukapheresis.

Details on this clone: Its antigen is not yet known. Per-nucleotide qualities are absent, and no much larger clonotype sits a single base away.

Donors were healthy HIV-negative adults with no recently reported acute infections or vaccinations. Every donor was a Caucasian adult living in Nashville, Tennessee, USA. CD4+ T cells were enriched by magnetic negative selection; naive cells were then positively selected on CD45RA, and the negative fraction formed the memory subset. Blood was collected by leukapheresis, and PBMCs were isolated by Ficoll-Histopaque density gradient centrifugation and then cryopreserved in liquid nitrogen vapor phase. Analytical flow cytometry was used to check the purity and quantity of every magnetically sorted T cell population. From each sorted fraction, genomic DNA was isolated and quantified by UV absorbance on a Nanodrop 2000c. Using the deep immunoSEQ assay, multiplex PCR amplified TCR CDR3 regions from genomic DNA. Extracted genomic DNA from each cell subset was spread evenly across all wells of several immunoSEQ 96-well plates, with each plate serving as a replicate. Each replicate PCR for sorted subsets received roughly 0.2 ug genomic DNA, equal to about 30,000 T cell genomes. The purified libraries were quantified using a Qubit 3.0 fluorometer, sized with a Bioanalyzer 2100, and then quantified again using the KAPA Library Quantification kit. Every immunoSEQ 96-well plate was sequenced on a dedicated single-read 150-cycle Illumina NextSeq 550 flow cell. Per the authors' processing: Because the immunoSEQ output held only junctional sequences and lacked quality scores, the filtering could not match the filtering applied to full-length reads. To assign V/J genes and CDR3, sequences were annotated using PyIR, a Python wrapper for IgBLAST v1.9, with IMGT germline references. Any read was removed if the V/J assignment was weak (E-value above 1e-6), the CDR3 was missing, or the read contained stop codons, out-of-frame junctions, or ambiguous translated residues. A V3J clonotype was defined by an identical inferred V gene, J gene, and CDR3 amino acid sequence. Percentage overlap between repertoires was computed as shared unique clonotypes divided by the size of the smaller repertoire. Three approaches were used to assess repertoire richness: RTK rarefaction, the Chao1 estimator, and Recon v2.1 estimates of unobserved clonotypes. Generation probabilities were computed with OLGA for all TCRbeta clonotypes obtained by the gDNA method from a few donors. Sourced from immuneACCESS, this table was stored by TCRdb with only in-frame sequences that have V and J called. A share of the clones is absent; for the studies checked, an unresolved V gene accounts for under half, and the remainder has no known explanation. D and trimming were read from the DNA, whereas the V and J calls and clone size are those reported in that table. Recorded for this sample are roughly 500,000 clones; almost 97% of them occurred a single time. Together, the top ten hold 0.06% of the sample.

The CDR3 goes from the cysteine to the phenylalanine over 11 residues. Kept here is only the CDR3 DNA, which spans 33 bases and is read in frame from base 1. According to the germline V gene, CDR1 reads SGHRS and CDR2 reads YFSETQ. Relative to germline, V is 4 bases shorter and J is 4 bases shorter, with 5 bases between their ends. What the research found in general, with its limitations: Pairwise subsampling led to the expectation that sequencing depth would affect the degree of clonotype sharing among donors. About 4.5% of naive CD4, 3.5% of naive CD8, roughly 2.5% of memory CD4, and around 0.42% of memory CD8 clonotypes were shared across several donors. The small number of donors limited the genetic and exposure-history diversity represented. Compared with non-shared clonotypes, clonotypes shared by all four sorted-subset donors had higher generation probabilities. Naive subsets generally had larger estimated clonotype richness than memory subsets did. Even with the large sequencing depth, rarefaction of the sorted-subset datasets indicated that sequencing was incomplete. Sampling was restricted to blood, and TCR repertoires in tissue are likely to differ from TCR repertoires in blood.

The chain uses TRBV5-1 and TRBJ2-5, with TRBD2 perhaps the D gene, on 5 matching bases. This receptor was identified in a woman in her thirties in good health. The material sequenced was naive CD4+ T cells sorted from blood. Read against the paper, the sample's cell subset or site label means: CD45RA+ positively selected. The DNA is TGCGCCAGCAGCGAGGGAGAGACCCAGTACTTC. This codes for CASSEGETQYF.